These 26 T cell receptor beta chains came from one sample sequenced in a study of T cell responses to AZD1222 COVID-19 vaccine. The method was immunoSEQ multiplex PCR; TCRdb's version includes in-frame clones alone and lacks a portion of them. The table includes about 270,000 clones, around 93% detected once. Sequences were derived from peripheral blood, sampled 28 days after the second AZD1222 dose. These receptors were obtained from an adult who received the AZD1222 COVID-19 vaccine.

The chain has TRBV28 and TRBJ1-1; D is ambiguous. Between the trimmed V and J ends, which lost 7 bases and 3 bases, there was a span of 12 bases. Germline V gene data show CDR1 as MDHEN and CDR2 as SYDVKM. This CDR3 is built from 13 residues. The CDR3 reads CASITYGYTEAFF. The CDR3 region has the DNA TGTGCCAGCATCACCTATGGGTACACTGAAGCTTTCTTT.

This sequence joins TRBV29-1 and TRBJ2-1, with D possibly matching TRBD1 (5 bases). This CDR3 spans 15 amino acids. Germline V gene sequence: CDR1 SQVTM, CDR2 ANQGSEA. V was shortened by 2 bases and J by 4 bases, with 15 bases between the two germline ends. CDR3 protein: CSVEPARDSYNEQFF. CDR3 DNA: TGCAGCGTTGAACCCGCACGAGACAGTTACAATGAGCAGTTCTTC.

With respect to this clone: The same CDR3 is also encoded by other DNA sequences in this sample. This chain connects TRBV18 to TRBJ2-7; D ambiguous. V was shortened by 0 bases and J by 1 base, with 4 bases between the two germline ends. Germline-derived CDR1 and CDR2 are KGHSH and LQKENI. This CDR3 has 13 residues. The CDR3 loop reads CASSPPGSYEQYF. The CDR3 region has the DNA TGTGCCAGCTCACCACCCGGATCCTACGAGCAGTACTTC.

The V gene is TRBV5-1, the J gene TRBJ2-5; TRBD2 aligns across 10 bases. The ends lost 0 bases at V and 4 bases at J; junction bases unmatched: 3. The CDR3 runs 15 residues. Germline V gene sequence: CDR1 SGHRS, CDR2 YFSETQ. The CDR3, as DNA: TGCGCCAGCAGCTTGGGTAGCGGGGGGACAGAGACCCAGTACTTC. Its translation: CASSLGSGGTETQYF. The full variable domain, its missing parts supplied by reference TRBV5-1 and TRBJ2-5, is KAGVTQTPRYLIKTRGQQVTLSCSPISGHRSVSWYQQTPGQGLQFLFEYFSETQRNKGNFPGRFSGRQFSNSRSEMNVSTLELGDSALYLCASSLGSGGTETQYFGPGTRLLVL.

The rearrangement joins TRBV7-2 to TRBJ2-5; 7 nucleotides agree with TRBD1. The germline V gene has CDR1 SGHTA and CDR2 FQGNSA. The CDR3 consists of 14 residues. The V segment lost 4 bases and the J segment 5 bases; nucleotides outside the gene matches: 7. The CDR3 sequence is CASSSTGAWETQYF. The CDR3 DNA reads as TGTGCCAGCAGCTCTACAGGGGCTTGGGAGACCCAGTACTTC. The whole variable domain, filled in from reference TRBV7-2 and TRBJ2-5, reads GAGVSQSPSNKVTEKGKDVELRCDPISGHTALYWYRQSLGQGLEFLIYFQGNSAPDKSGLPSDRFSAERTGGSVSTLTIQRTQQEDSAVYLCASSSTGAWETQYFGPGTRLLVL.

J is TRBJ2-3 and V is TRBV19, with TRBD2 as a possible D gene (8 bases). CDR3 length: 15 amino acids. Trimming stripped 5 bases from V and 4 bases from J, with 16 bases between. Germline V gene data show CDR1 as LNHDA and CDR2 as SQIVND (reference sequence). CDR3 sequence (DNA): TGTGCCAGTAGTTCGGGAGGGGGCTTTTCAGATACGCAGTATTTT. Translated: CASSSGGGFSDTQYF.

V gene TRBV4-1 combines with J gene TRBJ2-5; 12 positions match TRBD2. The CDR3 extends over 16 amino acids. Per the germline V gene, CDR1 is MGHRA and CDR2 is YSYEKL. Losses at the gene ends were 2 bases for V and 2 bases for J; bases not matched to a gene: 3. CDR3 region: CASSQKLAGGQETQYF. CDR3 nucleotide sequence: TGCGCCAGCAGCCAAAAACTAGCGGGGGGACAAGAGACCCAGTACTTC.

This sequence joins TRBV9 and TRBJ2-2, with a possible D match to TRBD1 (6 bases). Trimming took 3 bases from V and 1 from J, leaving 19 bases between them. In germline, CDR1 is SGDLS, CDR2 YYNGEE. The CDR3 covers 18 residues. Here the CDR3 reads CASSGRLTGFLNTGELFF. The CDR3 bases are TGTGCCAGCAGCGGCAGACTTACAGGGTTTTTGAACACCGGGGAGCTGTTTTTT.

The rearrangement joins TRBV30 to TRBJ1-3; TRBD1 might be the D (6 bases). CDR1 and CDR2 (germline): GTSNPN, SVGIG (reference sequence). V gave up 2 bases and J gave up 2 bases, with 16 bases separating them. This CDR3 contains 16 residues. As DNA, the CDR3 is TGTGCCTGGAGTCTCCGGACAGCTTCTACTGGAAACACCATATATTTT. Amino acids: CAWSLRTASTGNTIYF. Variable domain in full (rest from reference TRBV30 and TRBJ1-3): SQTIHQWPATLVQPVGSPLSLECTVEGTSNPNLYWYRQAAGRGLQLLFYSVGIGQISSEVPQNLSASRPQDRQFILSSKKLLLSDSGFYLCAWSLRTASTGNTIYFGEGSWLTVV.

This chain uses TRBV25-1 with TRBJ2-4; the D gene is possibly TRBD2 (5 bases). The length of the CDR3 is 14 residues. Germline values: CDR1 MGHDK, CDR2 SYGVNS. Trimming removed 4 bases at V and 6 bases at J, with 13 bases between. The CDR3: CASSGPRDVNIQYF. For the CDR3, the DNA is TGTGCCAGCAGTGGCCCGAGGGATGTAAACATTCAGTACTTC.

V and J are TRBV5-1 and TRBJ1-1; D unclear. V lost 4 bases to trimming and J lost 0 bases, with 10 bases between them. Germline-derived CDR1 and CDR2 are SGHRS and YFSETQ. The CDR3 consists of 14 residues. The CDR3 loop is CASSPSSMNTEAFF. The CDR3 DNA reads TGCGCCAGCAGCCCCAGCAGCATGAACACTGAAGCTTTCTTT.

CDR3 nucleotides: TGTGCCAGCAGCTCGGACAGGGGACAGCCCCAGCATTTT. This gives the protein CASSSDRGQPQHF. The rearrangement uses TRBV7-9 and TRBJ1-5; the match to TRBD1 covers 9 bases. The germline CDR1 and CDR2 sequences are SEHNR and FQNEAQ (reference sequence). The CDR3 is 13 residues long. With 4 bases clipped from V and 7 bases from J, the junction kept 2 bases outside the gene matches. The entire variable domain, with the rest obtained from reference TRBV7-9 and TRBJ1-5, is as follows: DTGVSQNPRHKITKRGQNVTFRCDPISEHNRLYWYRQTLGQGPEFLTYFQNEAQLEKSRLLSDRFSAERPKGSFSTLEIQRTEQGDSAMYLCASSSDRGQPQHFGDGTRLSIL.

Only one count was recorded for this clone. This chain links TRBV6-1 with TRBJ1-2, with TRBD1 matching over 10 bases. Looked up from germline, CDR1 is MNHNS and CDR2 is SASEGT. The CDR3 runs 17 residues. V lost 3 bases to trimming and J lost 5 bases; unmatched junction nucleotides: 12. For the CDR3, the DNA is TGTGCCAGCAGTGAGGGATTCCCGGGACAGGGGCGGTATGGCTACACCTTC. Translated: CASSEGFPGQGRYGYTF.

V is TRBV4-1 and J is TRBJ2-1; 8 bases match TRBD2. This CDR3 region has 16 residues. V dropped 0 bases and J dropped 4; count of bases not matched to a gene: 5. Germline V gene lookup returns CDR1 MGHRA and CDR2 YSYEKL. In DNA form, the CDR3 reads TGCGCCAGCAGCCAAGATGCGGGAGGAGGATACAATGAGCAGTTCTTC. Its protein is CASSQDAGGGYNEQFF.

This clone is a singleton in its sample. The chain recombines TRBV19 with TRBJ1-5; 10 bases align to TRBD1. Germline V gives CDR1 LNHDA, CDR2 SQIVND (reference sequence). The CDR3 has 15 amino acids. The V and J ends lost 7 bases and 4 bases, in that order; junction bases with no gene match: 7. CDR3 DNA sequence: TGTGCCAGTATTCGAGGACAGGGGGAAAATCAGCCCCAGCATTTT. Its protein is CASIRGQGENQPQHF.

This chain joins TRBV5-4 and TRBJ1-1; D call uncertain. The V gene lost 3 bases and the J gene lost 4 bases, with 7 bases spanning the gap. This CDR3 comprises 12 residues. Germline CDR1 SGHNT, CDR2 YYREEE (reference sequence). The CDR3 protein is CASSSDGTEAFF. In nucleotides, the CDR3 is TGTGCCAGCAGCTCGGACGGCACTGAAGCTTTCTTT.

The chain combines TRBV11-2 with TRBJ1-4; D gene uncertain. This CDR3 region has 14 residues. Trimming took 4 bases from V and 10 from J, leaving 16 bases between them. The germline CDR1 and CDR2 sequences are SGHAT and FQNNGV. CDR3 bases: TGTGCCAGCAGCTCCACCGGGCAACCCCGAAAACTGTTTTTT. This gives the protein CASSSTGQPRKLFF.

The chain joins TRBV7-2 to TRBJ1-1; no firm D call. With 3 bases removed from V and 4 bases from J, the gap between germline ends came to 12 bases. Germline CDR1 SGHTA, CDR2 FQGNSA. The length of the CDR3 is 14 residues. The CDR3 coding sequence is TGTGCCAGCAGCTTGGAGATGCGGGGCACTGAAGCTTTCTTT. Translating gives CASSLEMRGTEAFF.

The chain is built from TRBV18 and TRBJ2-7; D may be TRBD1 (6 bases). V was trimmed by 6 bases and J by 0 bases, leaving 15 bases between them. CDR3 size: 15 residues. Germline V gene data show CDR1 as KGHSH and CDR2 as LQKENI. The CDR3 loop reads CASSLQGHYSYEQYF. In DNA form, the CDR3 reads TGTGCCAGCTCGCTGCAGGGGCATTACTCCTACGAGCAGTACTTC.

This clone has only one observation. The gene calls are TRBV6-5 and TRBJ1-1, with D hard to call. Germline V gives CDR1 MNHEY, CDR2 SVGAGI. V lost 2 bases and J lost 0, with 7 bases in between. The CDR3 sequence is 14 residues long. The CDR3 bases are TGTGCCAGCAGTTACCAGCCGGTGAACACTGAAGCTTTCTTT. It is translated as CASSYQPVNTEAFF.

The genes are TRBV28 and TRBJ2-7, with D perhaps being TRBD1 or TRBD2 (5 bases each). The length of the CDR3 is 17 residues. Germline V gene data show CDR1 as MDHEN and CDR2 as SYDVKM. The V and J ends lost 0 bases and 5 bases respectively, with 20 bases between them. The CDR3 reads CASSLWTLKGRGDEQYF. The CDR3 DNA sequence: TGTGCCAGCAGTTTATGGACTCTTAAGGGGAGAGGGGACGAGCAGTACTTC.

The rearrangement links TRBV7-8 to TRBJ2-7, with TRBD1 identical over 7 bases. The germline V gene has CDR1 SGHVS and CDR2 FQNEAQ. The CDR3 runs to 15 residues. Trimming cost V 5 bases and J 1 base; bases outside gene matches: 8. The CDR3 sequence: CASSLLGGQSYEQYF. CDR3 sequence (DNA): TGTGCCAGCAGCCTTTTAGGGGGACAGTCCTACGAGCAGTACTTC.

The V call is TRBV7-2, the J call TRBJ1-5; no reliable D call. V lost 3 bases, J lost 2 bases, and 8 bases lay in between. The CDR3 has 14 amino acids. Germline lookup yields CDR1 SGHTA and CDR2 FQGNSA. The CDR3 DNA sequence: TGTGCCAGCAGCTTCCCGGGTGGCAATCAGCCCCAGCATTTT. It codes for CASSFPGGNQPQHF.

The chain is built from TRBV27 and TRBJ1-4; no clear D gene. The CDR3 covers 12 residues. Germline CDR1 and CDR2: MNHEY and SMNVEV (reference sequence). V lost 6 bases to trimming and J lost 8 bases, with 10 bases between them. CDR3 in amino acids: CASRSDGEKLFF. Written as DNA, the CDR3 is TGTGCCAGCAGATCGGATGGGGAAAAACTGTTTTTT.

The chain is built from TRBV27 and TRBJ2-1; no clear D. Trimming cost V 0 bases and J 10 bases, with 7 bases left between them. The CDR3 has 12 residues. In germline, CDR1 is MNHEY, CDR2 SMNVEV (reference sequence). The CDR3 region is CASSLSGGEQFF. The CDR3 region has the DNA TGTGCCAGCAGTTTATCGGGTGGCGAGCAGTTCTTC.

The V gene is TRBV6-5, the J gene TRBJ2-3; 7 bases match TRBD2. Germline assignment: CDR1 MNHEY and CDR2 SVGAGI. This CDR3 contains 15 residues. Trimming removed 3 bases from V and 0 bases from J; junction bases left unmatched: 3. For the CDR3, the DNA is TGTGCCAGCAGTTATAATAGCGGGAGCACAGATACGCAGTATTTT. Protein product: CASSYNSGSTDTQYF.